The clone carrying this T cell receptor (beta chain) was seen ten or more times. These data belong to a study of read filtering for tumor transcriptome and immune sequencing. As for the study in general: Patients were about 18 male and approximately 15 female, mean age around 66 years, range roughly 47 to 85. Whole-transcriptome libraries were prepared after DNase treatment.

From 300 to 450 ng of RNA, a library with molecular barcoded alpha/delta and beta/gamma adaptors was made. TCRdb itself ran the reads through MiXCR, one entry per CDR3 protein. This table holds 35,000 to 45,000 distinct CDR3 sequences, roughly 13% found once. With 6 bases removed from V and 3 bases from J, the gap between germline ends came to 12 bases. The CDR3 extends over 14 amino acids. Sampling of bone marrow took place during active disease in every patient. The specimen sequenced was a population of CD138-negative cells sorted from bone marrow. This TCR derives from a donor aged 40 or older with multiple myeloma. The chain employs TRBV12-3 or TRBV12-4 and TRBJ1-5; tentatively, D is TRBD1 (6 bases). Here the CDR3 DNA reads TGTGCCAGCAGCATCACAGGGAACAATCAGCCCCAGCATTTT. Protein product: CASSITGNNQPQHF.